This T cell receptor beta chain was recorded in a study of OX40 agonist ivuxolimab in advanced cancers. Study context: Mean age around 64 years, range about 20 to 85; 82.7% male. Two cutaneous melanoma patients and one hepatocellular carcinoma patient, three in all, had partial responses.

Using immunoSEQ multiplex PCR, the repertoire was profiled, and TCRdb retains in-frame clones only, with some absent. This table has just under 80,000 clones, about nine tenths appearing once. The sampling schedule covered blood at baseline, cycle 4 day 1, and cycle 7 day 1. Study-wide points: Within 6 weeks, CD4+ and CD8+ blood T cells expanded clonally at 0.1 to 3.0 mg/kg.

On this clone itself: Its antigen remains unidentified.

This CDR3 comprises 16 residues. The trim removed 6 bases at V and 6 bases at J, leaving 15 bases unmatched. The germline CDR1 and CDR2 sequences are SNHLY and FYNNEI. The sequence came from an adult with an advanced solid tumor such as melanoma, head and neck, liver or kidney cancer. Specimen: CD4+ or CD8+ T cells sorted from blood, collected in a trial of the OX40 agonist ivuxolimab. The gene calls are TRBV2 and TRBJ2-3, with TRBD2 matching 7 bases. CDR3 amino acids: CASSRLLAARRDTQYF. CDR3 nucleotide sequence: TGTGCCAGCAGCCGACTCCTAGCGGCCCGCCGGGATACGCAGTATTTT.